Below are 26 T cell receptor beta chains sequenced from a single sample in a study of blood T cell repertoires in COVID-19. The repertoire was sequenced with immunoSEQ multiplex PCR; TCRdb's copy has only in-frame clones and lacks some. The sample contains about 110,000 clones, roughly 70% of which appear only once. Material for sequencing was peripheral blood. The receptors originated from a middle-aged woman with acute or convalescent COVID-19.

This clone was recorded only once. The gene calls are TRBV7-2 and TRBJ2-5; D may be TRBD1 (6 bases). There are 12 residues in the CDR3. Trimming removed 3 bases from V and 5 bases from J, with 7 bases in between. Germline loops: CDR1 SGHTA, CDR2 FQGNSA. CDR3 sequence: CASSFQGETQYF. CDR3 DNA: TGTGCCAGCAGCTTCCAGGGGGAGACCCAGTACTTC.

The chain couples TRBV4-1 to TRBJ2-3, with 9 bases matching TRBD1. This CDR3 has 15 amino acids. Per the germline V gene, CDR1 is MGHRA and CDR2 is YSYEKL. V dropped 1 base and J dropped 3; count of bases not matched to a gene: 2. The CDR3 protein is CASSQGQGGTDTQYF. CDR3 coding DNA: TGCGCCAGCAGCCAAGGACAGGGGGGTACAGATACGCAGTATTTT.

The J gene is TRBJ1-2, the V gene TRBV5-1, with 7 bases lining up with TRBD1. J was trimmed by 0 bases and V by 4 bases; bases with no gene match: 9. The CDR3 covers 16 residues. Germline V gives CDR1 SGHRS, CDR2 YFSETQ. The CDR3 DNA is TGCGCCAGCAGCCCTGGACAGGCTGTAGCTAACTATGGCTACACCTTC. Amino acid sequence: CASSPGQAVANYGYTF.

The chain carries TRBV9 and TRBJ1-6, with 7 bases that match TRBD1. The V gene end was trimmed by 6 bases and the J gene end by 6 bases; junction bases not matched to a gene: 3. The CDR3 loop spans 13 amino acids. Germline V gene data show CDR1 as SGDLS and CDR2 as YYNGEE. Written as DNA, the CDR3 is TGTGCCAGCAATAGGGACAGTAATTCACCCCTCCACTTT. Its translation is CASNRDSNSPLHF.

Here the CDR3 reads CASSQRETQYF. The CDR3 DNA reads TGTGCCAGCAGCCAACGGGAGACCCAGTACTTC. This chain links TRBV3-1 (or the pseudogene TRBV3-2) with TRBJ2-5; D remains ambiguous. The CDR3 contains 11 residues. Germline CDR1 reads LGHDT; CDR2 reads YNNKEL (reference sequence). Between the trimmed V and J ends, which lost 2 bases and 5 bases, there was a span of 3 bases.

The chain employs TRBV7-9 and TRBJ2-7, with a possible D match to TRBD1 (5 bases). This CDR3 comprises 14 residues. The germline gives CDR1 SEHNR, CDR2 FQNEAQ (reference sequence). The ends were cut back, 1 base at V and 6 bases at J, with 13 bases in the middle. In nucleotides, the CDR3 is TGTGCCAGCAGCTTAGGCGTGGGGCGAGGCGAGCAGTACTTC. Encoded protein: CASSLGVGRGEQYF.

This chain links TRBV12-3 or TRBV12-4 with TRBJ1-2; 8 bases align to TRBD1. Unmatched junction bases numbered 3, after V lost 4 bases and J lost 5 bases. CDR3 length equals 13 residues. The CDR3 reads CASSSGGWYGYTF. DNA of the CDR3: TGTGCCAGCAGTTCAGGGGGCTGGTATGGCTACACCTTC.

A word on this clone: At one end, the junction sequence differs from germline, possibly due to a read error. V is TRBV20-1 and J is TRBJ2-5; perhaps TRBD1 as D (6 bases). Germline CDR1 DFQATT, CDR2 SNEGSKA (reference sequence). The CDR3 contains 14 residues. CDR3 nucleotides: TGCAGTGCTAGTACTGGACAGCTTTTAGAGGCCCAGTACTTC. Its translation is CSASTGQLLEAQYF.

In its sample, this clone was seen a few times. The chain uses TRBV6-1 and TRBJ1-4; maybe TRBD1 (6 bases). Trimming left V 0 bases short and J 3 bases short, with 14 bases between. The CDR3 has 17 amino acids. CDR1 and CDR2 (germline): MNHNS, SASEGT. The CDR3 is CASSEAATGFANEKLFF. The CDR3 DNA is TGTGCCAGCAGTGAAGCGGCTACAGGGTTTGCTAATGAAAAACTGTTTTTT.

The genes are TRBV5-5 and TRBJ2-5, with D possibly being TRBD1 (5 bases). V was shortened by 0 bases and J by 4 bases, with 10 bases between the two germline ends. This CDR3 has 14 residues. Germline lookup yields CDR1 SGHKS and CDR2 YYEKEE (reference sequence). CDR3 residues: CASSLGGASETQYF. The CDR3 coding sequence is TGTGCCAGCAGCTTGGGTGGGGCCTCAGAGACCCAGTACTTC.

This clone showed up just a few times. The CDR3 DNA reads as TGTGCCAGCAGTGACCCAGATAATTCACCCCTCCACTTT. Amino acid sequence: CASSDPDNSPLHF. The chain joins TRBV6-1 to TRBJ1-6; D not certain. The germline CDR1 and CDR2 sequences are MNHNS and SASEGT. The CDR3 spans 13 residues. Trimming stripped 3 bases from V and 5 bases from J, with 5 bases between.

The chain has TRBV9 and TRBJ2-1; 8 bases align to TRBD2. Germline V CDR1 and CDR2: SGDLS, YYNGEE. There are 14 residues in the CDR3. V dropped 0 bases and J dropped 9; count of bases not matched to a gene: 5. CDR3 residues: CASSVAGGRGEQFF. DNA for the CDR3: TGTGCCAGCAGCGTAGCGGGGGGGCGCGGTGAGCAGTTCTTC.

The chain couples TRBV28 to TRBJ1-2; TRBD1 is a possible D gene (5 bases). The CDR3 is 14 amino acids. V was shortened by 6 bases and J by 1 base, with 12 bases between the two germline ends. CDR1 and CDR2 from the germline V gene are MDHEN and SYDVKM. This chain's CDR3 is CASRIGVGNYGYTF. CDR3 bases: TGTGCCAGCAGAATAGGGGTGGGTAACTATGGCTACACCTTC.

This clone was observed a single time. V gene TRBV6-2 or TRBV6-3 combines with J gene TRBJ2-6; a possible D gene is TRBD1 (5 bases). The CDR3 length is 19 residues. Trimming pared 6 bases from V and 4 bases from J, leaving 25 bases between. Germline V gene data show CDR1 as MNHEY and CDR2 as SVGEGT. CDR3 DNA: TGTGCCAGCAGCCTAGGGGCAGTAGGCTATAGTGGAGGGGCCAACGTCCTGACTTTC. Translating it yields CASSLGAVGYSGGANVLTF.

The rearrangement joins TRBV11-2 to TRBJ2-2, with 9 bases matching TRBD2. Germline V lookup: CDR1 SGHAT, CDR2 FQNNGV. The CDR3 runs to 16 residues. Germline trimming cut 0 bases from V and 7 bases from J; bases unmatched to any gene: 6. CDR3 sequence: CASSLDAGLAIGELFF. CDR3 coding DNA: TGTGCCAGCAGCTTAGACGCCGGACTAGCGATCGGGGAGCTGTTTTTT. The full variable domain, with the rest looked up from reference TRBV11-2 and TRBJ2-2, is EAGVAQSPRYKIIEKRQSVAFWCNPISGHATLYWYQQILGQGPKLLIQFQNNGVVDDSQLPKDRFSAERLKGVDSTLKIQPAKLEDSAVYLCASSLDAGLAIGELFFGEGSRLTVL.

The gene calls are TRBV6-6 and TRBJ1-3, with TRBD1 matching 11 bases. Unmatched junction bases numbered 10, after V lost 6 bases and J lost 9 bases. The CDR3 is 15 amino acids. Germline V gives CDR1 MNHNY, CDR2 SVGAGI (reference sequence). Written as DNA, the CDR3 is TGTGCCAGCAGCCCTGGGGGGACAGGGGGGGGCACCATATATTTT. Protein sequence: CASSPGGTGGGTIYF.

This sequence joins TRBV6-5 and TRBJ2-2; D is ambiguous. Looked up from germline, CDR1 is MNHEY and CDR2 is SVGAGI. The CDR3 extends over 14 amino acids. Deletions cut 7 bases from V and 1 base from J, with 10 bases between. The CDR3 sequence is CASTFSGNTGELFF. For the CDR3, the DNA is TGTGCCAGCACCTTTTCAGGGAACACCGGGGAGCTGTTTTTT.

V gene TRBV6-2 or TRBV6-3 combines with J gene TRBJ2-3, with TRBD1 as a possible D gene (6 bases). Deletions cut 5 bases from V and 0 bases from J, with 9 bases between. The CDR3 loop spans 14 amino acids. Germline CDR1 and CDR2: MNHEY and SVGEGT. The CDR3 loop is CASSLGGSTDTQYF. The CDR3 coding sequence is TGTGCCAGCAGTCTAGGGGGAAGCACAGATACGCAGTATTTT.

V usage is TRBV19 and J usage is TRBJ1-2; a possible D gene is TRBD1 (5 bases). CDR1 is LNHDA, CDR2 SQIVND, per germline (reference sequence). CDR3 size: 14 residues. Trimming took 4 bases from V and 3 from J, leaving 12 bases between them. DNA of the CDR3: TGTGCCAGTAGTAAAGCTTGGGGCGACTATGGCTACACCTTC. This codes for CASSKAWGDYGYTF.

The chain combines TRBV3-1 (or the pseudogene TRBV3-2) with TRBJ2-3; 8 bases fit TRBD2. CDR1 and CDR2 (germline): LGHDT, YNNKEL (reference sequence). The CDR3 is 16 residues long. The V gene end was trimmed by 1 base and the J gene end by 1 base; junction bases not matched to a gene: 4. CDR3 DNA sequence: TGTGCCAGCAGCCAAGTTAGCGGGACTGGCACAGATACGCAGTATTTT. Amino acids: CASSQVSGTGTDTQYF.

The J gene is TRBJ1-4, the V gene TRBV5-4; maybe TRBD1 (6 bases). The V gene lost 4 bases and the J gene lost 4 bases, with 8 bases spanning the gap. The CDR3 is 13 amino acids. Germline V gene lookup returns CDR1 SGHNT and CDR2 YYREEE (reference sequence). CDR3 coding DNA: TGTGCCAGCAGCGCAGGGGTTAATGAAAAACTGTTTTTT. It is translated as CASSAGVNEKLFF.

This rearrangement joins TRBV5-1 to TRBJ2-7, with TRBD2 matching 9 bases. This CDR3 is built from 16 residues. CDR1 is SGHRS and CDR2 is YFSETQ in the germline V gene. Trimming removed 3 bases from V and 7 bases from J; junction bases left unmatched: 14. The CDR3 sequence: CASSSAGGTDIREQYF. The DNA of the CDR3 is TGCGCCAGCAGCTCCGCGGGAGGGACAGACATTCGTGAGCAGTACTTC.

This chain connects TRBV4-1 to TRBJ1-1; 7 bases are shared with TRBD1. Trimming removed 2 bases from V and 9 bases from J; junction bases left unmatched: 3. The length of the CDR3 is 12 residues. Per germline, CDR1 MGHRA and CDR2 YSYEKL. DNA for the CDR3: TGCGCCAGCAGCCAAACAGGGGCGAAAGCTTTCTTT. Amino acids: CASSQTGAKAFF.

This chain connects TRBV15 to TRBJ2-3; a possible D gene is TRBD1 (5 bases). The length of the CDR3 is 16 residues. The germline CDR1 and CDR2 sequences are LNHNV and YYDKDF (reference sequence). The V end was cut by 0 bases, the J end by 1 base, with 11 bases between. The CDR3 sequence: CATSRDLQGGTDTQYF. DNA of the CDR3: TGTGCCACCAGCAGAGATTTGCAGGGTGGCACAGATACGCAGTATTTT.

V and J are TRBV7-6 and TRBJ2-1; TRBD1 agrees at 9 bases. The CDR3 is 18 residues long. CDR1 is SGHVS and CDR2 is FNYEAQ in the germline V gene. The V and J ends lost 3 bases and 0 bases, in that order; junction bases with no gene match: 9. CDR3 in DNA: TGTGCCAGCAGCTTTTCCGGGACAGGGATAAGCTCCTACAATGAGCAGTTCTTC. It encodes CASSFSGTGISSYNEQFF.

The gene calls are TRBV2 and TRBJ2-3; TRBD1 agrees at 9 bases. J lost 12 bases, V lost 3 bases, and 1 base had no gene match. This CDR3 is 11 amino acids long. Per germline, CDR1 SNHLY and CDR2 FYNNEI. Written as DNA, the CDR3 is TGTGCCAGCAGTGAGGACAGGGGACAGTATTTT. Translating it yields CASSEDRGQYF.